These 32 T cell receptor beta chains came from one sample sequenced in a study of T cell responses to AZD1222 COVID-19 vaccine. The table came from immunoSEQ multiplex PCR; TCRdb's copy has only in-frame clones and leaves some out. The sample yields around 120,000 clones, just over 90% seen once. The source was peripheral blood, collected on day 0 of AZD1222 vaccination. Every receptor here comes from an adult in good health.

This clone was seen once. CDR3 nucleotides: TGTGCCAGCAGCAAAGCGCTCCACTCGGGACTGATAAACACTGAAGCTTTCTTT. Its translation is CASSKALHSGLINTEAFF. The chain combines TRBV21-1 with TRBJ1-1. TRBV21-1 is termed a pseudogene. The CDR3 contains 18 residues.

The DNA for the CDR3 is TGTGCCTGGGGTGGCAGAGCTCAGCCCCAGCATTTT. This encodes CAWGGRAQPQHF. The chain recombines TRBV2 with TRBJ1-5; no firm D call. Per the germline V gene, CDR1 is SNHLY and CDR2 is FYNNEI. The V gene lost 11 bases and the J gene lost 6 bases, with 14 bases spanning the gap. The CDR3 totals 12 residues.

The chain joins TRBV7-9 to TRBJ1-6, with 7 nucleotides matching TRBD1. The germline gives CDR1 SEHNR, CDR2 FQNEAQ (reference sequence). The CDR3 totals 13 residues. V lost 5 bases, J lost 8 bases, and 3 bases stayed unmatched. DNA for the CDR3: TGTGCCAGCAGCCGACAGGGCGATTCACCCCTCCACTTT. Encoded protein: CASSRQGDSPLHF.

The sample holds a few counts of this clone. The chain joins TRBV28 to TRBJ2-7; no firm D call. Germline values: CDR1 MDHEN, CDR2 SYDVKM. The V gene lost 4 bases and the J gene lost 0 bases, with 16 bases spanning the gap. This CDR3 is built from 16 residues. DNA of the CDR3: TGTGCCAGCAGTTCCATGGAGAACGGGCTCTCCTACGAGCAGTACTTC. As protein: CASSSMENGLSYEQYF.

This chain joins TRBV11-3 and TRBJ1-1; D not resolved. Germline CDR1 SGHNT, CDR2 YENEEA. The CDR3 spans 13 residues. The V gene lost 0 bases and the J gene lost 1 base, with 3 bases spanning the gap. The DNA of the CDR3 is TGTGCCAGCAGCTTAGATGGGAACACTGAAGCTTTCTTT. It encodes CASSLDGNTEAFF. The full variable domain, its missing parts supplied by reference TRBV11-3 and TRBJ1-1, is EAGVVQSPRYKIIEKKQPVAFWCNPISGHNTLYWYLQNLGQGPELLIRYENEEAVDDSQLPKDRFSAERLKGVDSTLKIQPAELGDSAVYLCASSLDGNTEAFFGQGTRLTVV.

The CDR3 nucleotides read TGTGCCAGCAGCCCGGGACTAGCGGGAGTCCTCAATGAGCAGTTCTTC. It encodes CASSPGLAGVLNEQFF. The chain is built from TRBV5-8 and TRBJ2-1; 14 bases fit TRBD2. V was pared by 4 bases and J by 6 bases, with 6 bases of the junction left unmatched. Germline CDR1 and CDR2: SGHTS and YDEGEE. The CDR3 runs to 16 residues.

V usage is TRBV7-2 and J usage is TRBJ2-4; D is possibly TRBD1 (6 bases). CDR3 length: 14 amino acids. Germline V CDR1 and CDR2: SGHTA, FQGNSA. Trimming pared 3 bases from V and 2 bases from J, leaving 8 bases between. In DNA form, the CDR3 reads TGTGCCAGCAGCTTTCAGGGGACCAAAAACATTCAGTACTTC. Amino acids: CASSFQGTKNIQYF.

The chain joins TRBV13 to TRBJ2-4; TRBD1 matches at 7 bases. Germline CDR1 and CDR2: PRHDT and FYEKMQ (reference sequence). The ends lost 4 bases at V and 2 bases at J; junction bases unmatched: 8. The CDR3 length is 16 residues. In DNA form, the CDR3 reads TGTGCCAGCAGCTCACCATTGGACAGGTCCAAAAACATTCAGTACTTC. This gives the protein CASSSPLDRSKNIQYF. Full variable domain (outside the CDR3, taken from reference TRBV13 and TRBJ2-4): AAGVIQSPRHLIKEKRETATLKCYPIPRHDTVYWYQQGPGQDPQFLISFYEKMQSDKGSIPDRFSAQQFSDYHSELNMSSLELGDSALYFCASSSPLDRSKNIQYFGAGTRLSVL.

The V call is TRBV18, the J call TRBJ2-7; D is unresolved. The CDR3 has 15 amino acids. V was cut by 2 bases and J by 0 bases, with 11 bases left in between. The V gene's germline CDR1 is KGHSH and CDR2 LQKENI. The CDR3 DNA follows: TGTGCCAGCTCACCATCGACGGCCTTCTCCTACGAGCAGTACTTC. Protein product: CASSPSTAFSYEQYF.

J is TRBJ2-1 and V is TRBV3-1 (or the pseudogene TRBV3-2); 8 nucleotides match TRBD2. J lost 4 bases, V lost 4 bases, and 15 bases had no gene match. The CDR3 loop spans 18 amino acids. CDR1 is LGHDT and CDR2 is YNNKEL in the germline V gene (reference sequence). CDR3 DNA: TGTGCCAGCAGCCCGTCGCTGGGGGCTAGCGGGCCTTACAATGAGCAGTTCTTC. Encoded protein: CASSPSLGASGPYNEQFF.

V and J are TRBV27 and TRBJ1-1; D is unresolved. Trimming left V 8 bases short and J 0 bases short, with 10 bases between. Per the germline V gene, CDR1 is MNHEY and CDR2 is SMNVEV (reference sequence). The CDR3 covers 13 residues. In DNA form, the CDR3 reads TGTGCCAGCGGACGCTCGTTGAACACTGAAGCTTTCTTT. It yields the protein CASGRSLNTEAFF.

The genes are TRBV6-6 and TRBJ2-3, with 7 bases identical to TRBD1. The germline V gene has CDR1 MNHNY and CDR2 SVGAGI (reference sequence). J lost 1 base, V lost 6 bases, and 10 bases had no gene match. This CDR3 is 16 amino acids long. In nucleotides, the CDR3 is TGTGCCAGCAGCTCTGGACAGGCCTCTCGCACAGATACGCAGTATTTT. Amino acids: CASSSGQASRTDTQYF.

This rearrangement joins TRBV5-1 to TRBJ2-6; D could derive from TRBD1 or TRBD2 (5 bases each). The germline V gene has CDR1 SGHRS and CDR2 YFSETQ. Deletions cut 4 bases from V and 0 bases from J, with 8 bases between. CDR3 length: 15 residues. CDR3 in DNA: TGCGCCAGCAGCCCGGGGCCCTCTGGGGCCAACGTCCTGACTTTC. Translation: CASSPGPSGANVLTF.

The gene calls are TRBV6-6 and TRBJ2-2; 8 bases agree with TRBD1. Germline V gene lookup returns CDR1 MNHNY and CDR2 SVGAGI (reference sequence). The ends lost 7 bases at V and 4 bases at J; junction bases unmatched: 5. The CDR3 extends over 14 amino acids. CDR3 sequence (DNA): TGTGCCAGCAACCCGACAGGGGCCACCGGGGAGCTGTTTTTT. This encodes CASNPTGATGELFF.

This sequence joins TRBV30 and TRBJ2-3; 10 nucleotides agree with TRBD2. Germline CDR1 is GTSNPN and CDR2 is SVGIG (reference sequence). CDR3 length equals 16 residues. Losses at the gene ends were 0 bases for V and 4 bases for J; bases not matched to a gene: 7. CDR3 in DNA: TGTGCCTGGAGTGTACCAGCGGGAGGGCCCTCAGATACGCAGTATTTT. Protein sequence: CAWSVPAGGPSDTQYF.

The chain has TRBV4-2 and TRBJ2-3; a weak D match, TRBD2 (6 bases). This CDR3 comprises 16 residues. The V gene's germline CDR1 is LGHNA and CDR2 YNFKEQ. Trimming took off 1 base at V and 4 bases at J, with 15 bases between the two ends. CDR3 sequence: CASSQGQLAGADTQYF. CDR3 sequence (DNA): TGTGCCAGCAGCCAAGGGCAACTAGCAGGCGCAGATACGCAGTATTTT.

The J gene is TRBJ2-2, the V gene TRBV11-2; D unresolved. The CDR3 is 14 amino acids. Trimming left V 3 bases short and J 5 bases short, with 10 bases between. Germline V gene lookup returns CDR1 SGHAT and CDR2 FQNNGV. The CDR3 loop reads CASSLRIGTGELFF. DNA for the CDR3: TGTGCCAGCAGCTTGAGGATTGGGACCGGGGAGCTGTTTTTT.

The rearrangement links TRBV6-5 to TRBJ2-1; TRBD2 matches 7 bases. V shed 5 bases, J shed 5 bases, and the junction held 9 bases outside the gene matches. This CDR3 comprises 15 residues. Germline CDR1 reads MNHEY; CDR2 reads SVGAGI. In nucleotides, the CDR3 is TGTGCCAGCAGTCGACTAGCCGCTAGCCACAATGAGCAGTTCTTC. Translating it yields CASSRLAASHNEQFF.

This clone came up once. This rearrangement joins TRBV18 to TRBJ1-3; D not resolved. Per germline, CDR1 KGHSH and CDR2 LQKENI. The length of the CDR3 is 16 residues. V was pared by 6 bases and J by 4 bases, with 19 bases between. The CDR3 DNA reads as TGTGCCAGCTCGCCCTCACTCCAAACTTCCGGAAACACCATATATTTT. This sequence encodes CASSPSLQTSGNTIYF.

The chain's CDR3 is CASSSQNEQFF. The CDR3 DNA is TGCGCCAGCAGCTCTCAGAATGAGCAGTTCTTC. The chain uses TRBV5-1 and TRBJ2-1; no clear D gene. CDR3 length equals 11 residues. Germline-derived CDR1 and CDR2 are SGHRS and YFSETQ. Trimming shortened V by 3 bases and J by 7 bases, and 5 bases separated the two germline ends.

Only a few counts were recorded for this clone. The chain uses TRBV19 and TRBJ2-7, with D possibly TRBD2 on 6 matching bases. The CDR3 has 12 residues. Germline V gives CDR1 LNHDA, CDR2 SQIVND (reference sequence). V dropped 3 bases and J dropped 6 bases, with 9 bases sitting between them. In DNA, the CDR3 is TGTGCCAGTAGTATTGGCGGGACCGAGCAGTACTTC. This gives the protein CASSIGGTEQYF. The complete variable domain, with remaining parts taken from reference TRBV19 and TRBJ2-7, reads DGGITQSPKYLFRKEGQNVTLSCEQNLNHDAMYWYRQDPGQGLRLIYYSQIVNDFQKGDIAEGYSVSREKKESFPLTVTSAQKNPTAFYLCASSIGGTEQYFGPGTRLTVT.

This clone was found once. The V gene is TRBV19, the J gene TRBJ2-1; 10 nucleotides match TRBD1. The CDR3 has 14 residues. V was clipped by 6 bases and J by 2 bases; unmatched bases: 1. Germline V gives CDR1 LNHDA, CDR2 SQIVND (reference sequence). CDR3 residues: CASSGTGAYNEQFF. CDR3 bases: TGTGCCAGTAGCGGGACAGGGGCCTACAATGAGCAGTTCTTC.

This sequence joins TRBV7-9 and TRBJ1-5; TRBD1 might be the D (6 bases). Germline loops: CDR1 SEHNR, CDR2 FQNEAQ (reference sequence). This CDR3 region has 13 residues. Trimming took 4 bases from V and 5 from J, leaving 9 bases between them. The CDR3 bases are TGTGCCAGCAGCTCTGGACAGTATCAGCCCCAGCATTTT. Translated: CASSSGQYQPQHF.

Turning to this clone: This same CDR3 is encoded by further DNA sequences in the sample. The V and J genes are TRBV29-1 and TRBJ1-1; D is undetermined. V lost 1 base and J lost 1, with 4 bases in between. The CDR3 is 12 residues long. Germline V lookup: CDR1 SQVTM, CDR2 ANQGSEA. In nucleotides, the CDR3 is TGCAGCGTTGAAGGGACGAACACTGAAGCTTTCTTT. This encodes CSVEGTNTEAFF.

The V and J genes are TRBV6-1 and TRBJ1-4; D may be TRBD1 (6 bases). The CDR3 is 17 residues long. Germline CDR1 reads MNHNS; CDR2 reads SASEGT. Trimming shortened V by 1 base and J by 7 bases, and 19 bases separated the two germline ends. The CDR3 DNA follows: TGTGCCAGCAGTGAAGGGGGGAGCTCCTTAGGGGGTGAAAAACTGTTTTTT. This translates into CASSEGGSSLGGEKLFF.

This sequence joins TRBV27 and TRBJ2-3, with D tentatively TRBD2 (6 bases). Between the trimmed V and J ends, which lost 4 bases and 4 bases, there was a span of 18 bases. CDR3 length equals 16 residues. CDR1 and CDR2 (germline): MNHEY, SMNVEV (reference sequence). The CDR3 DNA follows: TGTGCCAGCAGTTCAAGGGGAGGTCGGGGCCCAGATACGCAGTATTTT. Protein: CASSSRGGRGPDTQYF.

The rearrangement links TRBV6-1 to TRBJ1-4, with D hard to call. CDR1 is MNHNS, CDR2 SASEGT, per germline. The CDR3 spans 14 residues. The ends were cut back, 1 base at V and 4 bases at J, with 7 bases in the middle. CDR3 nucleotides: TGTGCCAGCAGTGAAGGCAGCCGTAATGAAAAACTGTTTTTT. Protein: CASSEGSRNEKLFF.

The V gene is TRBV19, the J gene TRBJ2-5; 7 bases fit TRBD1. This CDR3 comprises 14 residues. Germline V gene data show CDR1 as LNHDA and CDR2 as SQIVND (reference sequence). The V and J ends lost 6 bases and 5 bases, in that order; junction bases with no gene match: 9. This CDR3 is CASRQGIMEETQYF. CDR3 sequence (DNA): TGTGCCAGTAGACAGGGGATCATGGAGGAGACCCAGTACTTC.

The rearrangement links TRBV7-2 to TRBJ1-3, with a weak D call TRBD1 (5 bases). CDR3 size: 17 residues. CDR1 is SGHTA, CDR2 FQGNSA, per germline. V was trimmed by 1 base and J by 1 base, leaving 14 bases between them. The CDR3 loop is CASSLGSGHGSGNTIYF. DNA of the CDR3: TGTGCCAGCAGCTTAGGGTCCGGACATGGGTCTGGAAACACCATATATTTT.

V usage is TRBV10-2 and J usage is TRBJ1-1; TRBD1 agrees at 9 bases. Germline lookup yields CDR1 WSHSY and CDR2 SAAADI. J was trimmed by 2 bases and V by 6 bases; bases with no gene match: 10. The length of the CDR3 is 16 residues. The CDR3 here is CASRPGQGFLNTEAFF. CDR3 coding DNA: TGCGCCAGCAGGCCGGGACAGGGATTCCTTAACACTGAAGCTTTCTTT.

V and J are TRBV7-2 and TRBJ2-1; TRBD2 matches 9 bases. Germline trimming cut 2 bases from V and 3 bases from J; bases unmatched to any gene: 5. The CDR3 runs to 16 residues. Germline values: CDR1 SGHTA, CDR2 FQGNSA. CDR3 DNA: TGTGCCAGCAGCTTAATAGCGGGAGAGATCTACAATGAGCAGTTCTTC. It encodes CASSLIAGEIYNEQFF. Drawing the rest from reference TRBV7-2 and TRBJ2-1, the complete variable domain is GAGVSQSPSNKVTEKGKDVELRCDPISGHTALYWYRQSLGQGLEFLIYFQGNSAPDKSGLPSDRFSAERTGGSVSTLTIQRTQQEDSAVYLCASSLIAGEIYNEQFFGPGTRLTVL.

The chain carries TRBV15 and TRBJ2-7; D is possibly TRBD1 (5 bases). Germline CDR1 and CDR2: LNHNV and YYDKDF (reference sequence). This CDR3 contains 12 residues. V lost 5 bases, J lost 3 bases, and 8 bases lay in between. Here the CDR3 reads CATSGQGYEQYF. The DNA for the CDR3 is TGTGCCACCAGCGGGCAGGGCTACGAGCAGTACTTC. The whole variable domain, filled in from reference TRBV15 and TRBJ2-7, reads DAMVIQNPRYQVTQFGKPVTLSCSQTLNHNVMYWYQQKSSQAPKLLFHYYDKDFNNEADTPDNFQSRRPNTSFCFLDIRSPGLGDTAMYLCATSGQGYEQYFGPGTRLTVT.